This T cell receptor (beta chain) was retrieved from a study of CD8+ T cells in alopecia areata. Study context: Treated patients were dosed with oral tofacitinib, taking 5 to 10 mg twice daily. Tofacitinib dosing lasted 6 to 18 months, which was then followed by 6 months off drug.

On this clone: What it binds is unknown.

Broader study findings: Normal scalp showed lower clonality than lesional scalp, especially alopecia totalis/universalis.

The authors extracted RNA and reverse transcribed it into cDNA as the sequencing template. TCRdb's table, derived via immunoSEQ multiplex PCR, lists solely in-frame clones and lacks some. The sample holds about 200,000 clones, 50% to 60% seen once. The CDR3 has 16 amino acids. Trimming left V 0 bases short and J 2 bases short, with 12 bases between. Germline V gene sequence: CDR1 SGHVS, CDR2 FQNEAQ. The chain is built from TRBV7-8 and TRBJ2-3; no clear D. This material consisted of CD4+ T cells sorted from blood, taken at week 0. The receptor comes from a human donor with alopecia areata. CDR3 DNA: TGTGCCAGCAGCTTAGCGCGAATTACAGTCACAGATACGCAGTATTTT. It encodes CASSLARITVTDTQYF. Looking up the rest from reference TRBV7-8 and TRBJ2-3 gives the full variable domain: GAGVSQSPRYKVAKRGQDVALRCDPISGHVSLFWYQQALGQGPEFLTYFQNEAQLDKSGLPSDRFFAERPEGSVSTLKIQRTQQEDSAVYLCASSLARITVTDTQYFGPGTRLTVL.